This entry concerns a single T cell receptor beta chain. Authors' processing steps: Reference gene primer amplification gave estimated nucleated cell counts. Assay used: immunoSEQ multiplex PCR; TCRdb lists only in-frame clones, some missing. Clonal size and the V and J genes are those of that table, whereas D and trimming came from the DNA. The table shows about 220,000 clones, with under 90% occurring only once. This sample was taken from a study of blood T cell repertoires in COVID-19. For the study at large: Some COVID-19 samples were acute and others convalescent; all came from the United States, Italy and Spain. The cDNA or gDNA used as material had been derived from T cells, B-cell-depleted T cells, or PBMCs.

What was sequenced was peripheral blood. The sequence came from a man aged 30 to 45 with active or convalescent COVID-19.

CDR3 in DNA: TGTGCCAGCAGTTACGAGAGGGAGGTTGCTGAAGCTTTCTTT. Encoded protein: CASSYEREVAEAFF. The V gene is TRBV6-5, the J gene TRBJ1-1; no clear D. V was cut by 2 bases and J by 6 bases, with 13 bases left in between. Germline V lookup: CDR1 MNHEY, CDR2 SVGAGI. There are 14 residues in the CDR3.